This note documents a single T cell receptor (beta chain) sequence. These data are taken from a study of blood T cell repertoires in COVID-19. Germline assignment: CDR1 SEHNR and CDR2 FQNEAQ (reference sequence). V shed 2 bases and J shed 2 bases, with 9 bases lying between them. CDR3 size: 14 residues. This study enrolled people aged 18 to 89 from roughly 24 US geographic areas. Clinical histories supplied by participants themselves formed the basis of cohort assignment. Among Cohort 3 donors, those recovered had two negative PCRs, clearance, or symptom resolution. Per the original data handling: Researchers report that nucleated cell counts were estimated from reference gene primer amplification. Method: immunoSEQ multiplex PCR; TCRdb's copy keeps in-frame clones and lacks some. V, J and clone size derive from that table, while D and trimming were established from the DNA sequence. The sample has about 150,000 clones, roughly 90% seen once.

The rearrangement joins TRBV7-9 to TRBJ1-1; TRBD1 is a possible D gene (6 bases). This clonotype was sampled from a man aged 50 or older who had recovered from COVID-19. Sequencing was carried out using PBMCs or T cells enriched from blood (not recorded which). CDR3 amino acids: CASSLTGLNTEAFF. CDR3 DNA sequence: TGTGCCAGCAGCTTAACAGGGCTTAACACTGAAGCTTTCTTT.